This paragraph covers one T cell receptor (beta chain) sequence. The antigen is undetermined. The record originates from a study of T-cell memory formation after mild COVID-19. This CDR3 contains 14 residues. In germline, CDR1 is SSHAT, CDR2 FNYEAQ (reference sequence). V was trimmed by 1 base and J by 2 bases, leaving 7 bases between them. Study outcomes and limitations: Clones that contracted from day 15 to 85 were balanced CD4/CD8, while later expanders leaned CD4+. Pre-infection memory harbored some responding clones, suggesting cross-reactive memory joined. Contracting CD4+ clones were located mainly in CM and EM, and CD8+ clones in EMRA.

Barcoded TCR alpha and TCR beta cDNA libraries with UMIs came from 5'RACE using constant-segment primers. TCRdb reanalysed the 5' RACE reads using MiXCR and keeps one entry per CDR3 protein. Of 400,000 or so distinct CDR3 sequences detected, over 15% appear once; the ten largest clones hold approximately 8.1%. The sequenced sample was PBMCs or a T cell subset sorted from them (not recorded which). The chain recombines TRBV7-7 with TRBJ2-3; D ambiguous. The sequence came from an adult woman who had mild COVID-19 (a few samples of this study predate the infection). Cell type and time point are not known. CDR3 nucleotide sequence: TGTGCCAGCAGCTTAGAGGCCTTCACAGATACGCAGTATTTT. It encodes CASSLEAFTDTQYF.